The rows below give T cell receptor beta chains drawn from one sample of a study of spatial heterogeneity in lung cancer. MiXCR was run by TCRdb on the 5' RACE reads, yielding one entry per CDR3 protein. This table holds about 28,000 distinct CDR3 sequences, roughly 6.9% found once. The sequenced sample was lung tumor tissue, obtained at surgery. Every receptor here comes from a male donor with early-stage non-small cell lung cancer. Both conserved end residues are part of each CDR3. The D gene is left open where the match is weak. The size field is filled for only some rows; it gives once, few, many or a size class.

j_gene,v_gene,d_gene,abundance,CDR3nt,CDR3aa
TRBJ2-2,TRBV12-3/TRBV12-4,NA,NA,TGTGCCAGCAGTTTAAATAGGGGCACCGGGGAGCTGTTTTTT,CASSLNRGTGELFF
TRBJ2-2,TRBV6-5,NA,many,TGTGCCAGCAGCCGGGACACCTACACCGGGGAGCTGTTTTTT,CASSRDTYTGELFF
TRBJ1-2,TRBV20-1,NA,few,TGCAGTGCTCCGACTGGCAACTATGGCTACACCTTC,CSAPTGNYGYTF
TRBJ2-3,TRBV20-1,TRBD2,many,TGCAGTGTCAAGGGGCGGGGGAGCACAGATACGCAGTATTTT,CSVKGRGSTDTQYF
TRBJ2-1,TRBV4-2,TRBD2,few,TGTGCCAGCAGCCCCCGGTTAGCGGGGGCCCCCTTCAATGAGCAGTTCTTC,CASSPRLAGAPFNEQFF
TRBJ2-3,TRBV20-1,NA,few,TGCAGTGCTACCCGTCGGGACTATACGCAGTATTTT,CSATRRDYTQYF
TRBJ2-1,TRBV20-1,TRBD2,many,TGCAGTGCTCCTCCGTGGGGGGGGTCCAATGAGCAGTTCTTC,CSAPPWGGSNEQFF
TRBJ2-3,TRBV7-9,NA,many,TGTGCCAGCAGCTATGGGACACCCACAGATACGCAGTATTTT,CASSYGTPTDTQYF
TRBJ1-5,TRBV18,NA,few,TGTGCCAGCTCACCAGCCCGAGGAGATCAGCCCCAGCATTTT,CASSPARGDQPQHF
TRBJ2-3,TRBV5-1,NA,few,TGCGCCAGCAGCTCTGGCAGGTTGGGCCGATCCACAGATACGCAGTATTTT,CASSSGRLGRSTDTQYF
TRBJ2-4,TRBV4-3,TRBD2,many,TGCGCCAGCAGCCAAGCGGGGGGAGCTAGCGGTAAAAACATTCAGTACTTC,CASSQAGGASGKNIQYF
TRBJ2-5,TRBV6-5,NA,many,TGTGCCAGCAGTGGCGCAGAAGCGGATCAAGAGACCCAGTACTTC,CASSGAEADQETQYF
TRBJ2-5,TRBV10-1,TRBD2,NA,TGCGCCAGCAGTGCTAGCGGGGGACCACAAGAGACCCAGTACTTC,CASSASGGPQETQYF
TRBJ2-7,TRBV5-1,TRBD2,many,TGCGCCAGCAGCTTGTTGGGGAGGGGTGTTAACCGGGAGCAGTACTTC,CASSLLGRGVNREQYF